The 11 T cell receptor beta chains presented below share a single source sample, sequenced in a study of T cell changes during pregnancy in multiple sclerosis. The table came from immunoSEQ multiplex PCR; TCRdb's copy has only in-frame clones and leaves some out. In the table there are just under 80,000 clones, just under 95% of which are singletons. Sequenced material: peripheral blood, taken in the first trimester of pregnancy. The source is a female donor with multiple sclerosis, enrolled in a pregnancy study.

The chain couples TRBV7-2 to TRBJ1-1, with D possibly TRBD1 on 5 matching bases. The CDR3 is made up of 13 amino acids. Trimming took 1 base from V and 11 from J, leaving 14 bases between them. The germline CDR1 and CDR2 sequences are SGHTA and FQGNSA. CDR3 sequence: CASSLGPQGAAFF. CDR3 sequence (DNA): TGTGCCAGCAGCTTAGGGCCCCAGGGTGCGGCTTTCTTT. Looking up the rest from reference TRBV7-2 and TRBJ1-1 gives the full variable domain: GAGVSQSPSNKVTEKGKDVELRCDPISGHTALYWYRQSLGQGLEFLIYFQGNSAPDKSGLPSDRFSAERTGGSVSTLTIQRTQQEDSAVYLCASSLGPQGAAFFGQGTRLTVV.

The chain recombines TRBV18 with TRBJ2-1; weak D call: TRBD1 (5 bases). The CDR3 is 15 residues long. V was trimmed by 2 bases and J by 8 bases, leaving 16 bases between them. The germline gives CDR1 KGHSH, CDR2 LQKENI. DNA of the CDR3: TGTGCCAGCTCACCAAAGTTCGTCAGGGATGATGAGCAGTTCTTC. Its protein product is CASSPKFVRDDEQFF.

The V and J genes are TRBV27 and TRBJ2-7; D might be TRBD2 (6 bases). The V gene's germline CDR1 is MNHEY and CDR2 SMNVEV (reference sequence). The CDR3 extends over 14 amino acids. Trimming pared 3 bases from V and 3 bases from J, leaving 12 bases between. CDR3 loop: CASSLGRGIYEQYF. The CDR3, as DNA: TGTGCCAGCAGTTTGGGCCGGGGGATCTACGAGCAGTACTTC.

The V gene is TRBV7-8, the J gene TRBJ1-5, with D perhaps TRBD1 (5 bases). The CDR3 contains 17 residues. V was cut by 2 bases and J by 1 base, with 15 bases left in between. CDR1 and CDR2 (germline): SGHVS, FQNEAQ. CDR3 nucleotides: TGTGCCAGCAGCTTACCGGGACTCTCGAGGAGCAATCAGCCCCAGCATTTT. Its protein product is CASSLPGLSRSNQPQHF.

CDR3 DNA sequence: TGTGCCAGCCGAACATTTTTTCTCGGGACACGAAGCTCCTACGAGCAGTACTTC. As protein: CASRTFFLGTRSSYEQYF. The chain links TRBV2 to TRBJ2-7, with D possibly TRBD1 on 6 matching bases. The germline CDR1 and CDR2 sequences are SNHLY and FYNNEI. The CDR3 runs 18 residues. The V gene lost 8 bases and the J gene lost 0 bases, with 26 bases spanning the gap.

V gene TRBV19 combines with J gene TRBJ1-4, with D possibly TRBD1 on 5 matching bases. V dropped 10 bases and J dropped 0 bases, with 18 bases sitting between them. Germline values: CDR1 LNHDA, CDR2 SQIVND (reference sequence). The CDR3 is 16 residues long. The CDR3 reads CATEHRGGATNEKLFF. The CDR3 region has the DNA TGTGCCACTGAACACCGGGGGGGTGCAACTAATGAAAAACTGTTTTTT.

The chain links TRBV28 to TRBJ2-7, with 9 bases matching TRBD2. This CDR3 region has 14 residues. Trimming removed 4 bases from V and 4 bases from J; junction bases left unmatched: 5. Germline CDR1 MDHEN, CDR2 SYDVKM. The CDR3 nucleotides are TGTGCCAGCAGTTATAGCGGGAGTTTGTACGAGCAGTACTTC. It translates to CASSYSGSLYEQYF.

V usage is TRBV4-1 and J usage is TRBJ2-3; D gene ambiguous. Germline V gives CDR1 MGHRA, CDR2 YSYEKL. V lost 2 bases, J lost 0 bases, and 3 bases lay in between. The CDR3 extends over 13 amino acids. The CDR3 coding sequence is TGCGCCAGCAGCCAACCAAGCACAGATACGCAGTATTTT. Encoded protein: CASSQPSTDTQYF.

The chain uses TRBV11-2 and TRBJ2-1; no clear D. This CDR3 has 14 amino acids. V shed 2 bases and J shed 6 bases, with 11 bases lying between them. Germline values: CDR1 SGHAT, CDR2 FQNNGV. Here the CDR3 reads CASSLYSRINEQFF. CDR3 sequence (DNA): TGTGCCAGCAGCTTATACTCCCGAATCAATGAGCAGTTCTTC.

The chain carries TRBV2 and TRBJ1-1; 9 nucleotides align to TRBD1. Trimming removed 6 bases from V and 6 bases from J; junction bases left unmatched: 8. Germline V lookup: CDR1 SNHLY, CDR2 FYNNEI. This CDR3 has 14 residues. This CDR3 is CASRGDRERSEAFF. CDR3 sequence (DNA): TGTGCCAGCAGGGGGGACAGGGAGCGATCTGAAGCTTTCTTT.

CDR3 sequence reads: CASSVGARTGTPYTF. CDR3 coding DNA: TGTGCCAGCAGCGTAGGTGCAAGGACAGGGACCCCTTACACCTTC. The chain couples TRBV9 to TRBJ1-2; 8 positions match TRBD1. The junction had 12 bases not matched to a gene; V was cut back by 0 bases and J by 11 bases. The length of the CDR3 is 15 residues. Germline V lookup: CDR1 SGDLS, CDR2 YYNGEE.